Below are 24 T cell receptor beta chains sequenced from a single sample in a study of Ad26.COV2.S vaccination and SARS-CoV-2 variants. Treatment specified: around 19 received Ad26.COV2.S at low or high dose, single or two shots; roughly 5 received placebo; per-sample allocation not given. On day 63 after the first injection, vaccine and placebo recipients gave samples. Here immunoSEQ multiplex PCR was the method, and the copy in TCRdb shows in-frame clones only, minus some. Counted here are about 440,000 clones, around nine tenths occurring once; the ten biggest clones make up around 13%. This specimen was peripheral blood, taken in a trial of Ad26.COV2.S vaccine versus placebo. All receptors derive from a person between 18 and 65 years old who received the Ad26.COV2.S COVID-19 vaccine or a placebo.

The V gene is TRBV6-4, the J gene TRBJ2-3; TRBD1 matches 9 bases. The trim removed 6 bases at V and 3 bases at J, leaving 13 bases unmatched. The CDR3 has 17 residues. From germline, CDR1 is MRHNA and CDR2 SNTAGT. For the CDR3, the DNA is TGTGCCAGCAGGGAACCCAGGGACAGGGTTTCTACAGATACGCAGTATTTT. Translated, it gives CASREPRDRVSTDTQYF.

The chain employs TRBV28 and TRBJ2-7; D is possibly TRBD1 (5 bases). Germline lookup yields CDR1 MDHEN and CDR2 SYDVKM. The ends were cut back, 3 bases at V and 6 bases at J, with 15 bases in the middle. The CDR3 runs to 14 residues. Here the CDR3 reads CASSFGRELSEQYF. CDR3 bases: TGTGCCAGCAGTTTCGGCAGGGAACTGAGCGAGCAGTACTTC.

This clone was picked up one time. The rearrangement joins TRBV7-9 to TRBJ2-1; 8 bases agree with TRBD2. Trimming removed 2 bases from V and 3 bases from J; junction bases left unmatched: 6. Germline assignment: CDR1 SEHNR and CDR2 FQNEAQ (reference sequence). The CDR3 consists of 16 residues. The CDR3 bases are TGTGCCAGCAGCTTAAAAGCGGGAGCGGTCTACAATGAGCAGTTCTTC. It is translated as CASSLKAGAVYNEQFF.

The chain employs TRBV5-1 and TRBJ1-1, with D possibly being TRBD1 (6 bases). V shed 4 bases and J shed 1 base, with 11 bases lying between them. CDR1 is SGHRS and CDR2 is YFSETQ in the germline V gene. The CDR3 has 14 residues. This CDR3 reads CASSRGGPNTEAFF. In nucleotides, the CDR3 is TGCGCCAGCAGCCGAGGGGGACCGAACACTGAAGCTTTCTTT.

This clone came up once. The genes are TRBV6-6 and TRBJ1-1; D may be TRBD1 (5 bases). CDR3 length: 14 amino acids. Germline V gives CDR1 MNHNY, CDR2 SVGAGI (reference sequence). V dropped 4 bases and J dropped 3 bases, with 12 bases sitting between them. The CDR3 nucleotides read TGTGCCAGCAGTTGGCAGGGAGGTGACACTGAAGCTTTCTTT. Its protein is CASSWQGGDTEAFF.

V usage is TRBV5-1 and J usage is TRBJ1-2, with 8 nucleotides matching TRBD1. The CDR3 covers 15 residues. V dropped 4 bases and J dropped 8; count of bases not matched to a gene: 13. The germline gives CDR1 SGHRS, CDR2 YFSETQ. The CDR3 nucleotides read TGCGCCAGCAGCCTGGAGGGTACAGGGGGAGAGGGCTACACCTTC. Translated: CASSLEGTGGEGYTF.

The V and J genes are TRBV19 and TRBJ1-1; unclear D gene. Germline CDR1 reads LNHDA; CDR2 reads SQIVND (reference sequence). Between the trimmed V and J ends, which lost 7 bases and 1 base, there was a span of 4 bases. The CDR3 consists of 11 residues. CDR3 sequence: CASTRNTEAFF. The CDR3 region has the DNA TGTGCCAGTACGCGGAACACTGAAGCTTTCTTT.

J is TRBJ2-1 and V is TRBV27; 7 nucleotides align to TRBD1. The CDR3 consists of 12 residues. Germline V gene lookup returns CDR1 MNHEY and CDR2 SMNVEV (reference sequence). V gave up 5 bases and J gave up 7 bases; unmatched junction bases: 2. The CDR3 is CASSLTGNEQFF. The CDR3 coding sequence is TGTGCCAGCAGTCTGACAGGGAATGAGCAGTTCTTC.

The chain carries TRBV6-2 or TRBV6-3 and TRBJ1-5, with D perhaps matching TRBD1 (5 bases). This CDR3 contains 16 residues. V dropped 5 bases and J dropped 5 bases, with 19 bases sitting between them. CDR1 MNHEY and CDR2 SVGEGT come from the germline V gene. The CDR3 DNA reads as TGTGCCAGCAGTCACCTGGGGGGGTTCGGAGATCAGCCCCAGCATTTT. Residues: CASSHLGGFGDQPQHF.

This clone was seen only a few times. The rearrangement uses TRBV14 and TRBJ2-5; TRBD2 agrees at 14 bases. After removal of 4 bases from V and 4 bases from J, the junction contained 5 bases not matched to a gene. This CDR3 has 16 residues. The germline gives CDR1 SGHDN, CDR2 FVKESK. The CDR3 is CASSPLGTSGRETQYF. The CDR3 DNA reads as TGTGCCAGCAGCCCTTTGGGGACTAGCGGGAGAGAGACCCAGTACTTC.

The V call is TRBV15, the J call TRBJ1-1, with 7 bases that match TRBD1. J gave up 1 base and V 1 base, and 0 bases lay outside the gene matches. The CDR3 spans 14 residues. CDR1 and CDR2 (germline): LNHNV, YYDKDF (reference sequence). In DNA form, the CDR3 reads TGTGCCACCAGCAGAGGGACAGGGAACACTGAAGCTTTCTTT. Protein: CATSRGTGNTEAFF. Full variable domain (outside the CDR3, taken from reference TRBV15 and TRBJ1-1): DAMVIQNPRYQVTQFGKPVTLSCSQTLNHNVMYWYQQKSSQAPKLLFHYYDKDFNNEADTPDNFQSRRPNTSFCFLDIRSPGLGDTAMYLCATSRGTGNTEAFFGQGTRLTVV.

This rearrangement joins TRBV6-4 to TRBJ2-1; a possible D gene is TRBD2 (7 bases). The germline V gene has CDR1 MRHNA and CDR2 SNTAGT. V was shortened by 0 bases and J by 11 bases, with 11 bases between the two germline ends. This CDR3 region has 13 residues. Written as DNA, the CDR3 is TGTGCCAGCAGTGACTCAAGGGGGGGGAAGCAGTTCTTC. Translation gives CASSDSRGGKQFF.

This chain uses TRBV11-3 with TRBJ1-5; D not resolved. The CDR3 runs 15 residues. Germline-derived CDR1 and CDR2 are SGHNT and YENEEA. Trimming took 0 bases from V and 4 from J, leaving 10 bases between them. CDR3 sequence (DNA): TGTGCCAGCAGCTTAGATCATGCGGGAAATCAGCCCCAGCATTTT. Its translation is CASSLDHAGNQPQHF.

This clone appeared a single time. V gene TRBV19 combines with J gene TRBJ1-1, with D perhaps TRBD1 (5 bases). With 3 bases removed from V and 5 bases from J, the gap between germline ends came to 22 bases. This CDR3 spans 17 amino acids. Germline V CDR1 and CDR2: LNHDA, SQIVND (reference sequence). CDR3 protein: CASSIMRRQGWWTEAFF. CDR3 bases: TGTGCCAGTAGTATTATGCGGCGGCAGGGTTGGTGGACTGAAGCTTTCTTT.

In DNA form, the CDR3 reads TGTGCCAGCAGTGCAAGATGGGACAGCCTAGGTGAAAAACTGTTTTTT. It codes for CASSARWDSLGEKLFF. This sequence joins TRBV6-4 and TRBJ1-4, with 7 bases matching TRBD1. This CDR3 spans 16 amino acids. Unmatched junction bases numbered 12, after V lost 4 bases and J lost 7 bases. Per germline, CDR1 MRHNA and CDR2 SNTAGT.

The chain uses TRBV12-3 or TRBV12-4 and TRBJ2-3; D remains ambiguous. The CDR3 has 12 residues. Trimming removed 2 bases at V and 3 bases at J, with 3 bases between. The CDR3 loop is CASSLQTDTQYF. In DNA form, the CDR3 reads TGTGCCAGCAGTTTACAAACAGATACGCAGTATTTT.

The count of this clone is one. The CDR3 region is CASTGLTTGGYTF. As DNA, the CDR3 is TGTGCCAGTACGGGACTGACCACGGGGGGCTACACCTTC. The genes are TRBV19 and TRBJ1-2; a weak D match, TRBD1 (5 bases). Trimming took 7 bases from V and 8 from J, leaving 17 bases between them. The CDR3 spans 13 residues. Germline lookup yields CDR1 LNHDA and CDR2 SQIVND (reference sequence).

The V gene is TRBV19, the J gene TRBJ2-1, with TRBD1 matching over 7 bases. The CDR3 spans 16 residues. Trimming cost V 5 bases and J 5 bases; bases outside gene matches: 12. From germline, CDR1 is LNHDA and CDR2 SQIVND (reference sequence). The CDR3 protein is CASSPRGKGNNNEQFF. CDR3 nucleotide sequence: TGTGCCAGTAGTCCCAGGGGGAAGGGGAATAACAATGAGCAGTTCTTC.

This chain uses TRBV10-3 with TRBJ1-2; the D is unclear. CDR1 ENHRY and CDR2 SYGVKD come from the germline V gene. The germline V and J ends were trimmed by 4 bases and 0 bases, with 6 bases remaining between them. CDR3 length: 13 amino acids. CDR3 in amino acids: CAISVSSNYGYTF. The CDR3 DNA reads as TGTGCCATCAGTGTTTCTTCTAACTATGGCTACACCTTC.

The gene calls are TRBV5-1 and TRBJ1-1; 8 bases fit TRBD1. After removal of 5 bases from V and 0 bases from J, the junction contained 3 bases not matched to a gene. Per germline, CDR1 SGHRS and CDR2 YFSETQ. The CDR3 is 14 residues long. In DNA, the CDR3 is TGCGCCAGCAGGGTGGACAGGGTGAACACTGAAGCTTTCTTT. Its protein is CASRVDRVNTEAFF.

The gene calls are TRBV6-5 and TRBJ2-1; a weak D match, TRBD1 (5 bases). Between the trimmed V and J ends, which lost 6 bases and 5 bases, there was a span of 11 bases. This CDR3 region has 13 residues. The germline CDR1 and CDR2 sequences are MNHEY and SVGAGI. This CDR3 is CASSRQSHNEQFF. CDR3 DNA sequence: TGTGCCAGCAGCAGACAGTCCCACAATGAGCAGTTCTTC.

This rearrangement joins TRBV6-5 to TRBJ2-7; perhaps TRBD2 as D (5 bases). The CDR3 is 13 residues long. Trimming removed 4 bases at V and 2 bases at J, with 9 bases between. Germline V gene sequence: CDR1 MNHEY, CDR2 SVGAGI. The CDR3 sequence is CASSLGGPYEQYF. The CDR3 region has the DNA TGTGCCAGCAGTTTGGGCGGGCCCTACGAGCAGTACTTC.

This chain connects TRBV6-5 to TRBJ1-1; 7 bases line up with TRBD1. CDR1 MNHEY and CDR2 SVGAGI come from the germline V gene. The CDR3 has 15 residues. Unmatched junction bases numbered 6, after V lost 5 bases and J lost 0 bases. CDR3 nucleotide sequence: TGTGCCAGCAGTCCCAGGGGGAGGCTGAACACTGAAGCTTTCTTT. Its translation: CASSPRGRLNTEAFF.

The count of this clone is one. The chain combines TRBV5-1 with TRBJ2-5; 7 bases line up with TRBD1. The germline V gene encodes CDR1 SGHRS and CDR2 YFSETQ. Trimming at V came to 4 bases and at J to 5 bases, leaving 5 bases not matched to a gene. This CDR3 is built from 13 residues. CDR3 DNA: TGCGCCAGCAGCGGGGGACAGTTGGAGACCCAGTACTTC. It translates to CASSGGQLETQYF.